A selection of T cell receptor beta chains follows, all from one sample in a study of lymphopenia after photon versus proton radiotherapy. TCRdb keeps only in-frame clones here, not all; method: immunoSEQ multiplex PCR. Among about 68,000 clones listed, under 95% were seen once. The sample in question was peripheral blood, obtained from a patient treated with photon-based radiotherapy. The receptors derive from a woman in her seventies with pancreatic cancer. Each CDR3 is given with its conserved first and last residue. The D gene is left open where the match is weak. Only some rows state a clone size, as once, few, many or a class for expanded clones.

>-|TRBJ1-5|-|TRBV11-3|13
TGTGCCAGCAGCTTAGACGGCAATCAGCCCCAGCATTTT
CASSLDGNQPQHF
>-|TRBJ2-2|TRBD1|TRBV19|16
TGTGCCAGTAGTATAGCAGGGACAGGAGGGACCGGGGAGCTGTTTTTT
CASSIAGTGGTGELFF
>-|TRBJ1-2|-|TRBV2|12
TGTGCCAGCAGTGAAGACCTCTATGGCTACACCTTC
CASSEDLYGYTF
>-|TRBJ2-1|TRBD1|TRBV9|15
TGTGCCAGCAGCGTAGGACAGGGGGCCTACAATGAGCAGTTCTTC
CASSVGQGAYNEQFF
>-|TRBJ2-7|-|TRBV7-2|12
TGTGCCAGCAGCTCCCAGTTCTACGAGCAGTACTTC
CASSSQFYEQYF
>few|TRBJ2-7|-|TRBV28|15
TGTGCCAGCAGCCTCGCGGGCGTGAGCTCCTACGAGCAGTACTTC
CASSLAGVSSYEQYF
>-|TRBJ2-5|TRBD2|TRBV7-6|15
TGTGCCAGCAGCTTAGGTGGGACTAGTGGAGAGACCCAGTACTTC
CASSLGGTSGETQYF
>-|TRBJ2-3|-|TRBV2|13
TGTGCCAGCAGTGAAGGGGCGATGGCTACGCAGTATTTT
CASSEGAMATQYF
>-|TRBJ2-2|-|TRBV11-2|13
TGTGCCAGCAGCTTAGTACGTCCCGGGGAGCTGTTTTTT
CASSLVRPGELFF
>-|TRBJ2-3|-|TRBV28|16
TGTGCCAGCAGTAAAACTGAGTTTAGCCTCACAGATACGCAGTATTTT
CASSKTEFSLTDTQYF
>-|TRBJ1-4|-|TRBV28|17
TGTGCCAGCAGTTCCCCCGCGGGGGTCTTACTAAATGAAAAACTGTTTTTT
CASSSPAGVLLNEKLFF
>few|TRBJ1-4|-|TRBV6-6|12
TGTGCCAGCAGGGGCTATAATGAAAAACTGTTTTTT
CASRGYNEKLFF
>once|TRBJ2-2|TRBD2|TRBV5-4|16
TGTGCCAGCAGCTTTGGTGGGAGGGCCACCACCGGGGAGCTGTTTTTT
CASSFGGRATTGELFF
>-|TRBJ2-1|TRBD2|TRBV28|16
TGTGCCAGCAGTTATGGGCTTCCCGGGAGGGTGTCCGAGCAGTTCTTC
CASSYGLPGRVSEQFF
>-|TRBJ2-7|TRBD2|TRBV9|14
TGTGCCAGCAGCGTTAGCGGGAGAGCCTACGAGCAGTACTTC
CASSVSGRAYEQYF
>once|TRBJ2-7|-|TRBV27|12
TGTGCCAGCAGTAGGGACTCCTACGAGCAGTACTTC
CASSRDSYEQYF
>-|TRBJ2-7|-|TRBV27|14
TGTGCCAGCAGTCCCCCGGGGACGGACTACGAGCAGTACTTC
CASSPPGTDYEQYF
>-|TRBJ2-1|-|TRBV4-1|14
TGCGCCAGCAGCCTAGGGACAGGCGGGAGTGAGCAGTTCTTC
CASSLGTGGSEQFF
>-|TRBJ1-1|-|TRBV19|13
TGTGCCAGTAGTGTCAGGGTGATCACTGAAGCTTTCTTT
CASSVRVITEAFF
>-|TRBJ1-5|-|TRBV6-6|14
TGTGCCAGCAGTCAGGGCGGTGGCAATCAGCCCCAGCATTTT
CASSQGGGNQPQHF
>-|TRBJ2-4|TRBD1|TRBV19|15
TGTGCCAGTAGTCCCAGGACAGGGGGCGCGCACATTCAGTACTTC
CASSPRTGGAHIQYF
>-|TRBJ2-3|TRBD1|TRBV18|18
TGTGCCAGCTCACCAGGACAGGTGCCCAGGGGTTACGCAGATACGCAGTATTTT
CASSPGQVPRGYADTQYF
>-|TRBJ1-4|TRBD1|TRBV5-1|14
TGCGCCAGCAGCTCGGACAGGGGGAATGAAAAACTGTTTTTT
CASSSDRGNEKLFF
>-|TRBJ2-7|-|TRBV11-3|16
TGTGCCAGCAGCTTAGACCACCAGAGGCCAGCCTACGAGCAGTACTTC
CASSLDHQRPAYEQYF
>-|TRBJ2-5|TRBD2|TRBV7-6|14
TGTGCCAGCAGCTTAGTACCTAGCGGGGAGACCCAGTACTTC
CASSLVPSGETQYF
>-|TRBJ2-1|-|TRBV19|14
TGTGCCAGTAGTATTGTCTCAGGGGAAAGTGAGCAGTTCTTC
CASSIVSGESEQFF
>-|TRBJ2-3|-|TRBV11-2|16
TGTGCCAGCAGCCGTGGGATGGGAAGAGGGACAGATACGCAGTATTTT
CASSRGMGRGTDTQYF
>-|TRBJ2-1|-|TRBV14|13
TGTGCCAGCAGCCAAATCCCCAACAATGAGCAGTTCTTC
CASSQIPNNEQFF
>-|TRBJ2-5|TRBD2|TRBV7-3|13
TGTGCCAGCAGCTTGTCGGGAGGGGAGACCCAGTACTTC
CASSLSGGETQYF
>-|TRBJ1-1|-|TRBV10-3|13
TGTGCCATCAGTGGGCCGGAAAGAAATGAAGCTTTCTTT
CAISGPERNEAFF
>-|TRBJ1-5|-|TRBV19|13
TGTGCCAGTAGTATAGATCGAGGACAGCCCCAGCATTTT
CASSIDRGQPQHF
>-|TRBJ2-7|TRBD1|TRBV6-6|14
TGTGCCAGCACTTGGGACAGGGTACACTACGAGCAGTACTTC
CASTWDRVHYEQYF
>-|TRBJ2-5|-|TRBV6-5|14
TGTGCCAGCAGTTACTGGGGGAACCAAGAGACCCAGTACTTC
CASSYWGNQETQYF
>-|TRBJ2-6|-|TRBV28|17
TGTGCCAGCAGTCCCTCGACAGTGGGGTGGGGGGCCAACGTCCTGACTTTC
CASSPSTVGWGANVLTF
>-|TRBJ2-1|-|TRBV11-2|16
TGTGCCAGCAGCCTCCATAGTGCGGGAAGAGTCAATGAGCAGTTCTTC
CASSLHSAGRVNEQFF
>-|TRBJ2-1|-|TRBV13|13
TGTGCCAGCAGCTTAGACTCCCGTGATGAGCAGTTCTTC
CASSLDSRDEQFF
>-|TRBJ2-7|-|TRBV7-2|18
TGTGCCAGCAGCTTAAAGGGGGCTACTAGCGGCGAAACCTACGAGCAGTACTTC
CASSLKGATSGETYEQYF
>-|TRBJ2-1|TRBD1|TRBV18|18
TGTGCCAGCTCACTTTCTCAACAGGGGCCTATTAAATACAATGAGCAGTTCTTC
CASSLSQQGPIKYNEQFF
>-|TRBJ1-5|-|TRBV30|13
TGTGCCTGGAGTGCGGGGCAGGGCCAGCCCCAGCATTTT
CAWSAGQGQPQHF
>-|TRBJ2-7|TRBD2|TRBV5-1|14
TGCGCCAGCAGCTTTGGGACTAGTTCTGGCGAGCAGTACTTC
CASSFGTSSGEQYF
>-|TRBJ1-5|-|TRBV27|14
TGTGCCAGCAGTTTTCGGGGCGGAAATCAGCCCCAGCATTTT
CASSFRGGNQPQHF
>-|TRBJ2-5|-|TRBV7-9|13
TGTGCCAGCAGTCCCACTAGTTCCCAGACCCAGTACTTC
CASSPTSSQTQYF
>-|TRBJ2-1|TRBD2|TRBV7-9|15
TGTGCCAGCAGCCGACCGGGGGGTCTTTACAATGAGCAGTTCTTC
CASSRPGGLYNEQFF
>-|TRBJ2-5|TRBD2|TRBV7-9|16
TGTGCCAGCAGCGCTGGGACTAGCGGGCCTCAAGAGACCCAGTACTTC
CASSAGTSGPQETQYF
>-|TRBJ2-7|TRBD1|TRBV19|15
TGTGCCAGTAGTACCAGGACAGGGGGCTCCTACGAGCAGTACTTC
CASSTRTGGSYEQYF
>once|TRBJ1-1|-|TRBV5-4|15
TGTGCCAGCAGCTTGGCCACAGGAGTCAACACTGAAGCTTTCTTT
CASSLATGVNTEAFF
>-|TRBJ1-2|-|TRBV5-1|15
TGCGCCAGCAGCCCACCCCTTCCAGGGGACTATGGCTACACCTTC
CASSPPLPGDYGYTF
>-|TRBJ1-5|-|TRBV2|13
TGTGCCAGCAGTTTTACGAGCCTCCAACCCCAGCATTTT
CASSFTSLQPQHF
>-|TRBJ2-2|TRBD2|TRBV4-2|17
TGTGCCAGCAGCCATCGACTAGCGGGAGAAGCTGCCGGGGAGCTGTTTTTT
CASSHRLAGEAAGELFF
>-|TRBJ2-3|-|TRBV4-3|14
TGCGCCAGCAGCCCGGGACACCCCACAGATACGCAGTATTTT
CASSPGHPTDTQYF
>once|TRBJ2-4|TRBD2|TRBV29-1|16
TGCAGCGTTCTTGGACTAGCGGGAGGTAACAAAAACATTCAGTACTTC
CSVLGLAGGNKNIQYF